Below, 26 T cell receptor beta chains from the same sample are listed, as sequenced in a study of shared clonotypes between healthy human individuals (dated by TCRdb to the early 2020s). For the CD8 naive samples, CD45RO-negative cells were positively selected for CCR7, yielding a CD45RA+CCR7+ population from which TemRA cells were excluded. Receptors were amplified or captured by the immunoSEQ multiplex PCR assay. TCRdb obtained this table from immuneACCESS and retained in-frame rearrangements with V and J assigned. These tables miss some clones; where compared with another copy, unresolved V genes account for less than half of the shortfall, and the remainder is unexplained. For this sample the table gives about 2 million clones, of which about 95% were detected only once. The ten largest clones capture more than 0.95% of the sample. Sequencing input: naive CD8+ T cells sorted from blood. Reading the label with the study, this specimen's cell subset or site is: CD45RA+CCR7+. These receptors were obtained from a man aged 18 to 35 in good health.

The chain carries TRBV10-1 and TRBJ1-4; no clear D. The CDR3 is 15 residues long. Germline values: CDR1 WNHNN, CDR2 SYGVQD (reference sequence). Trimming took off 2 bases at V and 3 bases at J, with 10 bases between the two ends. In nucleotides, the CDR3 is TGCGCCAGCAGTGAGGGCGGTCTGGCTAATGAAAAACTGTTTTTT. It codes for CASSEGGLANEKLFF.

The chain recombines TRBV12-5 with TRBJ2-3; 10 nucleotides align to TRBD2. Germline CDR1 reads LGHNT; CDR2 reads FRNRAP. The CDR3 totals 16 residues. Losses at the gene ends were 1 base for V and 3 bases for J; bases not matched to a gene: 4. CDR3 region: CASGLALAGVTDTQYF. For the CDR3, the DNA is TGTGCTAGTGGTTTGGCCCTAGCGGGAGTGACAGATACGCAGTATTTT.

About this clone: Different DNA sequences within this sample yield the same CDR3. The J gene is TRBJ2-3, the V gene TRBV9; 7 bases fit TRBD2. Germline V gene sequence: CDR1 SGDLS, CDR2 YYNGEE. J lost 2 bases, V lost 0 bases, and 3 bases had no gene match. This CDR3 has 15 amino acids. The CDR3 here is CASSVGLADTDTQYF. For the CDR3, the DNA is TGTGCCAGCAGCGTAGGGCTAGCGGACACAGATACGCAGTATTTT.

This clone was counted once. The chain has TRBV29-1 and TRBJ2-3, with 14 bases matching TRBD2. Germline V gives CDR1 SQVTM, CDR2 ANQGSEA. The CDR3 loop spans 17 amino acids. V was pared by 4 bases and J by 0 bases, with 6 bases of the junction left unmatched. The CDR3 region is CSVGLAGGPPSTDTQYF. DNA of the CDR3: TGCAGCGTTGGACTAGCGGGGGGGCCGCCAAGCACAGATACGCAGTATTTT.

V and J are TRBV4-3 and TRBJ2-7, with D possibly being TRBD2 (5 bases). There are 15 residues in the CDR3. Germline CDR1 is LGHNA and CDR2 is YSLEER. With 0 bases removed from V and 1 base from J, the gap between germline ends came to 10 bases. Here the CDR3 reads CASSQERTPSYEQYF. CDR3 DNA sequence: TGCGCCAGCAGCCAAGAAAGGACTCCTTCCTACGAGCAGTACTTC.

V gene TRBV19 combines with J gene TRBJ2-3; 11 positions agree with TRBD2. The CDR3 consists of 14 residues. Looked up from germline, CDR1 is LNHDA and CDR2 is SQIVND (reference sequence). Unmatched junction bases numbered 1, after V lost 6 bases and J lost 2 bases. The CDR3 DNA sequence: TGTGCCAGTAGGGGACTAGCGGTCACAGATACGCAGTATTTT. Translating gives CASRGLAVTDTQYF.

This chain links TRBV9 with TRBJ2-1, with D possibly being TRBD1 (6 bases). V was trimmed by 4 bases and J by 9 bases, leaving 14 bases between them. The CDR3 consists of 13 residues. Germline CDR1 SGDLS, CDR2 YYNGEE. CDR3 nucleotides: TGTGCCAGCAGCTCTCACCCGGACAGTGAGCAGTTCTTC. Its protein product is CASSSHPDSEQFF.

This clone was detected only once. The chain employs TRBV4-1 and TRBJ1-4; 10 bases line up with TRBD1. After removal of 2 bases from V and 4 bases from J, the junction contained 10 bases not matched to a gene. CDR3 length equals 18 residues. The germline gives CDR1 MGHRA, CDR2 YSYEKL. The CDR3 DNA sequence: TGCGCCAGCAGCCAACCCCCAGGGACAGGGGAACGTAATGAAAAACTGTTTTTT. It yields the protein CASSQPPGTGERNEKLFF.

The V call is TRBV4-1, the J call TRBJ1-4; the D gene is possibly TRBD1 (5 bases). This CDR3 is 12 amino acids long. V was clipped by 2 bases and J by 14 bases, with 12 bases between them. Germline V gene lookup returns CDR1 MGHRA and CDR2 YSYEKL. This CDR3 is CASSQFGGLLFF. CDR3 nucleotide sequence: TGCGCCAGCAGCCAATTCGGGGGTTTGCTGTTTTTT.

The V and J genes are TRBV7-3 and TRBJ1-2; TRBD1 is a possible D gene (5 bases). The germline V gene encodes CDR1 SGHTA and CDR2 FQGTGA. V dropped 0 bases and J dropped 2 bases, with 13 bases sitting between them. The CDR3 has 16 amino acids. The CDR3 nucleotides are TGTGCCAGCAGCTTAACGGGGGAATCCACCAACTATGGCTACACCTTC. This gives the protein CASSLTGESTNYGYTF.

The J gene is TRBJ2-1, the V gene TRBV7-3, with unresolved D. The CDR3 extends over 15 amino acids. The germline CDR1 and CDR2 sequences are SGHTA and FQGTGA. V gave up 3 bases and J gave up 0 bases, with 9 bases separating them. The DNA for the CDR3 is TGTGCCAGCAGCTTCCGGAAGGCCTCCTACAATGAGCAGTTCTTC. Its protein product is CASSFRKASYNEQFF.

The V call is TRBV11-3, the J call TRBJ1-2, with D possibly being TRBD1 (6 bases). This CDR3 region has 12 residues. Trimming took 4 bases from V and 7 from J, leaving 10 bases between them. The germline V gene has CDR1 SGHNT and CDR2 YENEEA. Here the CDR3 reads CASSSGVGGYTF. CDR3 DNA: TGTGCCAGCAGCTCAGGGGTGGGTGGCTACACCTTC. Drawing the rest from reference TRBV11-3 and TRBJ1-2, the complete variable domain is EAGVVQSPRYKIIEKKQPVAFWCNPISGHNTLYWYLQNLGQGPELLIRYENEEAVDDSQLPKDRFSAERLKGVDSTLKIQPAELGDSAVYLCASSSGVGGYTFGSGTRLTVV.

There are a few counts of this clone. V gene TRBV30 combines with J gene TRBJ1-3, with 8 bases lining up with TRBD1. The CDR3 is 15 residues long. From germline, CDR1 is GTSNPN and CDR2 SVGIG (reference sequence). The V segment lost 4 bases and the J segment 0 bases; nucleotides outside the gene matches: 5. The CDR3 nucleotides are TGTGCCTGGACCCGGACAGGGAACTCTGGAAACACCATATATTTT. Translated: CAWTRTGNSGNTIYF.

The chain is built from TRBV7-6 and TRBJ1-6; D gene unclear. Germline V CDR1 and CDR2: SGHVS, FNYEAQ. This CDR3 has 14 amino acids. Trimming shortened V by 0 bases and J by 6 bases, and 6 bases separated the two germline ends. CDR3 sequence: CASSLAGINSPLHF. Here the CDR3 DNA reads TGTGCCAGCAGCTTAGCAGGGATTAATTCACCCCTCCACTTT.

This clone occurred once. The sample carries other DNA sequences with the same CDR3. This chain connects TRBV5-4 to TRBJ2-5; 12 nucleotides match TRBD2. Trimming took 0 bases from V and 5 from J; bases not matched to a gene: 5. CDR1 and CDR2 from the germline V gene are SGHNT and YYREEE (reference sequence). This CDR3 is 16 amino acids long. The chain's CDR3 is CASSLGLAGVGETQYF. The CDR3 bases are TGTGCCAGCAGCTTGGGACTAGCGGGAGTAGGTGAGACCCAGTACTTC.

This rearrangement joins TRBV4-1 to TRBJ2-1; 13 bases are shared with TRBD2. Germline V gene lookup returns CDR1 MGHRA and CDR2 YSYEKL. V shed 3 bases, J shed 7 bases, and the junction held 9 bases outside the gene matches. The CDR3 totals 17 residues. CDR3 residues: CASSQLSGTSGVNEQFF. CDR3 nucleotide sequence: TGCGCCAGCAGCCAGTTATCCGGGACTAGCGGGGTTAATGAGCAGTTCTTC.

This chain uses TRBV9 with TRBJ2-7, with D possibly TRBD1 on 5 matching bases. Trimming took 2 bases from V and 2 from J, leaving 11 bases between them. The CDR3 is 14 residues long. Looked up from germline, CDR1 is SGDLS and CDR2 is YYNGEE. CDR3 protein: CASSVEQVAYEQYF. The CDR3 DNA reads as TGTGCCAGCAGCGTTGAACAGGTGGCCTACGAGCAGTACTTC. Together with reference TRBV9 and TRBJ2-7, the CDR3 gives the full variable domain: DSGVTQTPKHLITATGQRVTLRCSPRSGDLSVYWYQQSLDQGLQFLIQYYNGEERAKGNILERFSAQQFPDLHSELNLSSLELGDSALYFCASSVEQVAYEQYFGPGTRLTVT.

V and J are TRBV5-5 and TRBJ1-6, with 8 bases that match TRBD1. Germline loops: CDR1 SGHKS, CDR2 YYEKEE (reference sequence). The CDR3 consists of 15 residues. V gave up 4 bases and J gave up 9 bases; unmatched junction bases: 9. The CDR3 sequence is CASSTGTGMGSPLHF. CDR3 DNA sequence: TGTGCCAGCAGCACCGGGACAGGAATGGGTTCACCCCTCCACTTT. The variable domain in full, completed from reference TRBV5-5 and TRBJ1-6, reads DAGVTQSPTHLIKTRGQQVTLRCSPISGHKSVSWYQQVLGQGPQFIFQYYEKEERGRGNFPDRFSARQFPNYSSELNVNALLLGDSALYLCASSTGTGMGSPLHFGNGTRLTVT.

As regards this clone: The junction does not match germline at one end; this may be a read error. The chain joins TRBV7-7 to TRBJ2-7; a possible D gene is TRBD2 (7 bases). In germline, CDR1 is SSHAT, CDR2 FNYEAQ (reference sequence). The CDR3 spans 15 residues. The CDR3 here is CASSLMRGREYEQYF. For the CDR3, the DNA is TGTGCTAGCAGCTTAATGCGGGGGCGGGAATACGAGCAGTACTTC.

The genes are TRBV19 and TRBJ1-6; D unclear. With 3 bases removed from V and 7 bases from J, the gap between germline ends came to 22 bases. This CDR3 spans 18 amino acids. The germline V gene encodes CDR1 LNHDA and CDR2 SQIVND (reference sequence). CDR3 sequence reads: CASSIGYAAATRNSPLHF. The CDR3, as DNA: TGTGCCAGTAGTATTGGATACGCGGCCGCAACTAGGAATTCACCCCTCCACTTT.

The V gene is TRBV30, the J gene TRBJ2-7, with D unclear. The germline V and J ends were trimmed by 6 bases and 0 bases, with 12 bases remaining between them. CDR1 is GTSNPN and CDR2 is SVGIG in the germline V gene (reference sequence). CDR3 size: 13 residues. Here the CDR3 DNA reads TGTGCCTGTCAACACGGAAGCTCCTACGAGCAGTACTTC. Its protein product is CACQHGSSYEQYF.

Worth noting for this clone: The identical CDR3 is also encoded by other nucleotide sequences in the sample. V gene TRBV5-6 combines with J gene TRBJ2-7; no reliable D call. This CDR3 spans 13 amino acids. V lost 2 bases to trimming and J lost 1 base, with 7 bases between them. From germline, CDR1 is SGHDT and CDR2 YYEEEE. The CDR3 DNA sequence: TGTGCCAGCAGCTTACAAGGTTCCTACGAGCAGTACTTC. Translating it yields CASSLQGSYEQYF.

This chain connects TRBV6-5 to TRBJ2-1, with D uncertain. CDR1 and CDR2 from the germline V gene are MNHEY and SVGAGI. V shed 6 bases and J shed 6 bases, with 9 bases lying between them. The CDR3 covers 12 residues. The CDR3 DNA is TGTGCCAGCAGCACCCTGGGCAATGAGCAGTTCTTC. It translates to CASSTLGNEQFF.

With regard to this clone: Other DNA sequences in this specimen translate into the identical CDR3. V usage is TRBV7-9 and J usage is TRBJ2-7; no reliable D call. V was trimmed by 2 bases and J by 2 bases, leaving 7 bases between them. Germline V CDR1 and CDR2: SEHNR, FQNEAQ (reference sequence). CDR3 size: 13 residues. This chain's CDR3 is CASSLPSTYEQYF. The CDR3 region has the DNA TGTGCCAGCAGCTTACCCAGTACCTACGAGCAGTACTTC.

The V gene is TRBV7-6, the J gene TRBJ2-7; maybe TRBD2 (6 bases). Trimming removed 2 bases from V and 5 bases from J, with 22 bases in between. Per the germline V gene, CDR1 is SGHVS and CDR2 is FNYEAQ. The length of the CDR3 is 17 residues. CDR3 amino acids: CASSLRGPGDLWDEQYF. CDR3 coding DNA: TGTGCCAGCAGCTTAAGAGGGCCGGGGGACCTTTGGGACGAGCAGTACTTC.

The rearrangement joins TRBV10-2 to TRBJ1-2, with D unclear. Trimming removed 2 bases at V and 6 bases at J, with 10 bases between. There are 13 residues in the CDR3. Germline assignment: CDR1 WSHSY and CDR2 SAAADI. The CDR3 here is CASSESLWDGYTF. DNA of the CDR3: TGCGCCAGCAGTGAGAGTCTTTGGGATGGCTACACCTTC.